The 8 T cell receptor beta chains in this list originate from one sample, sequenced in a study of blood T cell repertoires in COVID-19. The method was immunoSEQ multiplex PCR; TCRdb's version includes in-frame clones alone and lacks a portion of them. Among more than 95,000 clones, roughly four fifths were seen once, and the ten largest hold roughly 5%. The specimen was peripheral blood. The origin of the receptors is a man in his 60s with acute or convalescent COVID-19.

This rearrangement joins TRBV20-1 to TRBJ1-2, with D tentatively TRBD1 (5 bases). The CDR3 consists of 8 residues. V was pared by 7 bases and J by 12 bases, with 9 bases between. From germline, CDR1 is DFQATT and CDR2 SNEGSKA (reference sequence). CDR3 loop: CSVGDHTF. CDR3 bases: TGCAGTGTAGGGGATCACACCTTC.

As regards this clone: The DNA is left out, because the CDR3 cannot be placed on it with certainty; the CDR3 is given as TCRdb lists it. The rearrangement links TRBV28 to TRBJ2-1; TRBD1, the table's D call, lacks a check against the DNA. The germline gives CDR1 MDHEN, CDR2 SYDVKM. From its first to its last residue, the CDR3 has 16 amino acids. This chain's CDR3 is CASSILVTGKGNEQFF.

The chain uses TRBV19 and TRBJ2-1; possible D gene TRBD2, 5 bases. The CDR3 length is 13 residues. Germline CDR1 reads LNHDA; CDR2 reads SQIVND (reference sequence). Trimming left V 11 bases short and J 11 bases short, with 22 bases between. DNA of the CDR3: TGTGCCGTATCTCGGGGAACCCCGGGGAAGCAGTTCTTC. This sequence encodes CAVSRGTPGKQFF.

The gene calls are TRBV11-2 and TRBJ2-7; D is possibly TRBD2 (6 bases). Germline V gives CDR1 SGHAT, CDR2 FQNNGV. The CDR3 sequence is 14 residues long. V gave up 5 bases and J gave up 0 bases, with 11 bases separating them. The CDR3 loop is CASSPGTSSYEQYF. Here the CDR3 DNA reads TGTGCCAGCAGCCCCGGGACTTCCTCCTACGAGCAGTACTTC.

The chain combines TRBV5-4 with TRBJ2-3; TRBD2 agrees at 8 bases. From germline, CDR1 is SGHNT and CDR2 YYREEE (reference sequence). There are 15 residues in the CDR3. V lost 5 bases to trimming and J lost 2 bases; unmatched junction nucleotides: 7. The CDR3 DNA follows: TGTGCCAGCAGGCTAACTAGCGGAACCACAGATACGCAGTATTTT. This gives the protein CASRLTSGTTDTQYF.

The chain links TRBV6-2 or TRBV6-3 to TRBJ2-7, with 8 bases lining up with TRBD2. V was pared by 4 bases and J by 3 bases, with 8 bases of the junction left unmatched. Germline values: CDR1 MNHEY, CDR2 SVGEGT. The CDR3 loop spans 15 amino acids. DNA for the CDR3: TGTGCCAGCAGTTCTATCTTACTAGCGGTCTACGAGCAGTACTTC. Translated: CASSSILLAVYEQYF.

Notes on this clone: At one boundary the junction diverges from the germline segment, which might be a read error. The chain uses TRBV5-5 and TRBJ1-1; D gene ambiguous. The CDR3 extends over 11 amino acids. From germline, CDR1 is SGHKS and CDR2 YYEKEE (reference sequence). The DNA for the CDR3 is TGTGCCAGCAGCTTGGAAGCGGCGGAACTCTTT. It is translated as CASSLEAAELF.

The chain is built from TRBV5-4 and TRBJ2-2; TRBD2 agrees at 12 bases. Trimming at V came to 4 bases and at J to 5 bases, leaving 6 bases not matched to a gene. CDR3 length: 16 amino acids. The germline CDR1 and CDR2 sequences are SGHNT and YYREEE (reference sequence). In DNA, the CDR3 is TGTGCCAGCAGCCCCCGACTAGCGGGAGATACCGGGGAGCTGTTTTTT. Translated, it gives CASSPRLAGDTGELFF.